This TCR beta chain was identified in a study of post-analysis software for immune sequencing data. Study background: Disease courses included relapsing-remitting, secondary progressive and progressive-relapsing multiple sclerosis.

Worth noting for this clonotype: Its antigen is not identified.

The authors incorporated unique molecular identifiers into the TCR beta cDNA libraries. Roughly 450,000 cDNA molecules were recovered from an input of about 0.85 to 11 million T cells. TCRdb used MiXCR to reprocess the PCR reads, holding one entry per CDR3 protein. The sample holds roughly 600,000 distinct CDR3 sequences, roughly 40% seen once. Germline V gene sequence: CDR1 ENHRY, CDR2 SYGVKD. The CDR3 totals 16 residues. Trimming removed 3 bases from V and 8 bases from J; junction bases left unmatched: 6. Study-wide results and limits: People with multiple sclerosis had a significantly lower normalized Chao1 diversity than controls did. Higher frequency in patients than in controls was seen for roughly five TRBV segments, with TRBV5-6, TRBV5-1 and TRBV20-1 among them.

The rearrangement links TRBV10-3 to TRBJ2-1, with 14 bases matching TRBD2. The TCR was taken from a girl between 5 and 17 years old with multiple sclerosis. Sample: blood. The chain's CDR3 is CAISDPGTSGSDEQFF. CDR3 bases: TGTGCCATCAGTGATCCTGGGACTAGCGGGAGCGATGAGCAGTTCTTC.